This TCR beta chain was identified during a study of T-cell reconstitution after alpha-beta-depleted transplantation in children. This CDR3 has 16 residues. Germline lookup yields CDR1 SGHNT and CDR2 YYREEE (reference sequence). The germline V and J ends were trimmed by 0 bases and 0 bases, with 11 bases remaining between them. Preparing the TCRbeta library involved the use of unique molecular identifiers. TCRdb used MiXCR to reprocess the PCR reads, holding one entry per CDR3 protein. The repertoire has about 91,000 distinct CDR3 sequences, 6.5% to 8.5% of them found once; the top ten carry 5.5% to 7%.

The starting material was PBMCs from the stem cell graft donor, obtained from the stem cell graft. The sequence was obtained from a human donor who donated a stem cell graft to a child with congenital amegakaryocytic thrombocytopenia. This chain joins TRBV5-4 and TRBJ2-3; perhaps TRBD2 as D (6 bases). Here the CDR3 reads CASSLGYGTSTDTQYF. For the CDR3, the DNA is TGTGCCAGCAGCTTGGGGTACGGGACTAGCACAGATACGCAGTATTTT.